The present entry profiles one T cell receptor (beta chain) with its context. The data belong to a study of T cells in Graves' hyperthyroidism and ophthalmopathy. V lost 4 bases, J lost 3 bases, and 2 bases stayed unmatched. The germline V gene encodes CDR1 LNHNV and CDR2 YYDKDF (reference sequence). CDR3 size: 16 residues. The investigators amplified TCR beta CDR3 regions from RNA transcripts. The TCR CDR3 first-round RT-PCR relied on the HTBI primer set. Using its own MiXCR run on the multiplex PCR reads, TCRdb lists one record per CDR3 protein. This table holds about 690,000 distinct CDR3 sequences, around a sixth found once.

Sequenced sample: blood. This TCR came from a man in his fifties or sixties with Graves' hyperthyroidism. J is TRBJ2-1 and V is TRBV15; TRBD2 matches 14 bases. The CDR3 DNA reads TGTGCCACCAGCAAGACTAGCGGGAGGGTCTACAATGAGCAGTTCTTC. Protein sequence: CATSKTSGRVYNEQFF.